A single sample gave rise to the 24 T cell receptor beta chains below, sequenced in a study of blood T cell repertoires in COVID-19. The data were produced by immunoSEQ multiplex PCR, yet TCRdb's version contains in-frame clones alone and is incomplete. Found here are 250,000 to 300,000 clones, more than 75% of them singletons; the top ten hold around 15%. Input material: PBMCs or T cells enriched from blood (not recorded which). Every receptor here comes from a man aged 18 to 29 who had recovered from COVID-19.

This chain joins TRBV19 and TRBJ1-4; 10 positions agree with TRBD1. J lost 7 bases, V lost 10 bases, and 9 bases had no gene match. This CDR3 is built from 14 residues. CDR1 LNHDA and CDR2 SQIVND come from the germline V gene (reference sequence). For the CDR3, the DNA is TGTGCCACCCGGGCGCGGACAGGGGGTGAAAAACTGTTTTTT. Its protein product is CATRARTGGEKLFF.

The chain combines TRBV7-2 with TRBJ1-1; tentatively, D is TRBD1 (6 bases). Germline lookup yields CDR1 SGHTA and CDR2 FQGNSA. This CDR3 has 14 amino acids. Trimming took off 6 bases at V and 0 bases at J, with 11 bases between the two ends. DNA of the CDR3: TGTGCCAGCAGACCAGGGGTTATGAACACTGAAGCTTTCTTT. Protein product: CASRPGVMNTEAFF. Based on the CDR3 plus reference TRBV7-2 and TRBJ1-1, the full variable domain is GAGVSQSPSNKVTEKGKDVELRCDPISGHTALYWYRQSLGQGLEFLIYFQGNSAPDKSGLPSDRFSAERTGGSVSTLTIQRTQQEDSAVYLCASRPGVMNTEAFFGQGTRLTVV.

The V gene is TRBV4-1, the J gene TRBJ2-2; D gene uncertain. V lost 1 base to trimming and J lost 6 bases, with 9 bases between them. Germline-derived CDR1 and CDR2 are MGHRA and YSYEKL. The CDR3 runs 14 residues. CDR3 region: CASSQGVPSGELFF. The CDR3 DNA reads TGCGCCAGCAGCCAAGGAGTGCCCTCCGGGGAGCTGTTTTTT.

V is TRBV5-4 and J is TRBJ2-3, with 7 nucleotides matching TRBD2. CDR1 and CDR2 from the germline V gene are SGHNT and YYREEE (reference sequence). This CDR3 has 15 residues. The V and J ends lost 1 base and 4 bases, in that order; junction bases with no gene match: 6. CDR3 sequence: CASSLLAVGADTQYF. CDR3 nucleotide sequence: TGTGCCAGCAGCTTGCTAGCGGTCGGAGCAGATACGCAGTATTTT.

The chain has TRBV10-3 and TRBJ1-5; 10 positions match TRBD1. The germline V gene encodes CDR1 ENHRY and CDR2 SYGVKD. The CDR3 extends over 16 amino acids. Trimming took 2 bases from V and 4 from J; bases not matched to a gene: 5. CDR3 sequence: CAISEAGTGVNQPQHF. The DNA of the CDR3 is TGTGCCATCAGTGAGGCCGGGACAGGGGTTAATCAGCCCCAGCATTTT.

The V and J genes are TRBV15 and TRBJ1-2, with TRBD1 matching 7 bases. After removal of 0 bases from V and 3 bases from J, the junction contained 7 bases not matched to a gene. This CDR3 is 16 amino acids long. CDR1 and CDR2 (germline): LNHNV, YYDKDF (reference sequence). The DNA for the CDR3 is TGTGCCACCAGCAGAGATCCTCGACAGGGTGACTATGGCTACACCTTC. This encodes CATSRDPRQGDYGYTF.

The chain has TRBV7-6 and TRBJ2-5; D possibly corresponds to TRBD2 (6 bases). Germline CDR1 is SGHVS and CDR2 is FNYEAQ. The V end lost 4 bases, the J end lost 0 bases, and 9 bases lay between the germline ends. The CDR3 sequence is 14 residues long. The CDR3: CASSYWDYQETQYF. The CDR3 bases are TGTGCCAGCAGCTATTGGGACTACCAAGAGACCCAGTACTTC.

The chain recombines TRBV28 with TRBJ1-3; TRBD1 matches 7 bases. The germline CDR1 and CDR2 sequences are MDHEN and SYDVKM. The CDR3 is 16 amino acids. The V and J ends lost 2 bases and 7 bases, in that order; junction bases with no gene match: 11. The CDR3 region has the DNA TGTGCCAGCAGTTTAGGGACAGCCCTAAGTCGGAACACCATATATTTT. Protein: CASSLGTALSRNTIYF.

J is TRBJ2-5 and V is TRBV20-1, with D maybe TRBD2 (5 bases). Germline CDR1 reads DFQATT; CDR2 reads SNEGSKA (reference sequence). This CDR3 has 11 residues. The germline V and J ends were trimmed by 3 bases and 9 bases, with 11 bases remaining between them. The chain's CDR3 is CSARGDLAQYF. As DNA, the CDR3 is TGCAGTGCTAGGGGAGACTTGGCCCAGTACTTC.

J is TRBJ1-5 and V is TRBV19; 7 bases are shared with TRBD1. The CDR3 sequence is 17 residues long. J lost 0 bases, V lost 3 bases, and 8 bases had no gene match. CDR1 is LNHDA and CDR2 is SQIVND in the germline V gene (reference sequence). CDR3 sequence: CASSIFGGQFSNQPQHF. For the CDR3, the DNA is TGTGCCAGTAGTATTTTTGGGGGACAGTTTAGCAATCAGCCCCAGCATTTT.

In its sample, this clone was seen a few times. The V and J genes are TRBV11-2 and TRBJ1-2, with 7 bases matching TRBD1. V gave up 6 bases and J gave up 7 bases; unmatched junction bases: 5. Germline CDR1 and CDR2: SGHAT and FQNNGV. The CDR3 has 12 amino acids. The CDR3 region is CASSRTGAGYTF. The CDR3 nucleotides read TGTGCCAGCAGTAGAACAGGGGCTGGCTACACCTTC.

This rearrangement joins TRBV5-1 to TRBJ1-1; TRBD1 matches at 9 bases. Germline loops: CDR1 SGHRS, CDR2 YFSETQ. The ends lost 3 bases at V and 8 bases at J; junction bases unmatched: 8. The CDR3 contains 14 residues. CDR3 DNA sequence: TGCGCCAGCAGCTCCGGGACAGGGTTTTTAGAAGCTTTCTTT. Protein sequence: CASSSGTGFLEAFF.

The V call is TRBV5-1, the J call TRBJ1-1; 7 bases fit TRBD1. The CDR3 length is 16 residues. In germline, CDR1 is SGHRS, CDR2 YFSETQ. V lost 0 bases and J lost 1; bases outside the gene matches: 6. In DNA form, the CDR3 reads TGCGCCAGCAGCTTGGGACAGGGACCGAGGAACACTGAAGCTTTCTTT. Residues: CASSLGQGPRNTEAFF.

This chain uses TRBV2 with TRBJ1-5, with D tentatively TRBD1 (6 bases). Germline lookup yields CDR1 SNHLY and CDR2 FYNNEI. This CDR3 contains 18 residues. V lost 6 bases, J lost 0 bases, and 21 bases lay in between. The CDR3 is CASRSRRQVERSNQPQHF. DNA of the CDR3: TGTGCCAGCAGGAGTCGTAGACAGGTCGAGCGTAGCAATCAGCCCCAGCATTTT.

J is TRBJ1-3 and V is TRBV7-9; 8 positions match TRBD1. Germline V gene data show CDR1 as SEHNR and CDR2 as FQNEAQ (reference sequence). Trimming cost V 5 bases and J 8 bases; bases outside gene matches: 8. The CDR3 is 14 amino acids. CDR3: CASSLDRALDTIYF. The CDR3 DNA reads TGTGCCAGCAGCCTGGACAGGGCTTTGGACACCATATATTTT.

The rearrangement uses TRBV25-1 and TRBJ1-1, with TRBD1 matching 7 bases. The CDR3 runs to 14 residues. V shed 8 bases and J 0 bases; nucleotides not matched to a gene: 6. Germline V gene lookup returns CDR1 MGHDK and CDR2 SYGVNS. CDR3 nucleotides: TGTGCCAGCCGCCAGACAGGGATGAACACTGAAGCTTTCTTT. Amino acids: CASRQTGMNTEAFF.

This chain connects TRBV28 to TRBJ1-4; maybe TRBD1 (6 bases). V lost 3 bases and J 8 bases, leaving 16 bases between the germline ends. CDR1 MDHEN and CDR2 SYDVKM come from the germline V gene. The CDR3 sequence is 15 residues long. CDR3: CASSFGTGPFEKLFF. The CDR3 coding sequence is TGTGCCAGCAGTTTCGGAACAGGGCCCTTCGAAAAACTGTTTTTT.

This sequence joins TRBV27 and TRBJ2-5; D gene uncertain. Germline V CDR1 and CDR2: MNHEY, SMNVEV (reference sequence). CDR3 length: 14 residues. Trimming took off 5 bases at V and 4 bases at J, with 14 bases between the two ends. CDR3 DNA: TGTGCCAGCAGTCCTCTAGGCGGTGGAGAGACCCAGTACTTC. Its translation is CASSPLGGGETQYF.

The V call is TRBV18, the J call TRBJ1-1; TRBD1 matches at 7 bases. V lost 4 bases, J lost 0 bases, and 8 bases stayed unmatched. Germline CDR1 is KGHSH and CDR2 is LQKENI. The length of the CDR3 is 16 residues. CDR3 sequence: CASSLSRDSLNTEAFF. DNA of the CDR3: TGTGCCAGCTCACTTTCCCGGGACAGCCTGAACACTGAAGCTTTCTTT.

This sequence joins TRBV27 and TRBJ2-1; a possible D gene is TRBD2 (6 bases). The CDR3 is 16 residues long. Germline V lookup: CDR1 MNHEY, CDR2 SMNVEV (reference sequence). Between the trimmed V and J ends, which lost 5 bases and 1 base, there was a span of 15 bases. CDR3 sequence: CASSTYVGGSYNEQFF. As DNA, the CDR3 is TGTGCCAGCAGTACTTATGTCGGGGGATCCTACAATGAGCAGTTCTTC.

The chain's CDR3 is CAISEPRDRVIGSYGYTF. The CDR3 bases are TGTGCCATCAGTGAGCCCCGGGACAGGGTGATTGGGAGCTATGGCTACACCTTC. V usage is TRBV10-3 and J usage is TRBJ1-2, with 9 positions matching TRBD1. The V gene end was trimmed by 2 bases and the J gene end by 4 bases; junction bases not matched to a gene: 14. CDR3 length: 18 residues. Germline CDR1 is ENHRY and CDR2 is SYGVKD.

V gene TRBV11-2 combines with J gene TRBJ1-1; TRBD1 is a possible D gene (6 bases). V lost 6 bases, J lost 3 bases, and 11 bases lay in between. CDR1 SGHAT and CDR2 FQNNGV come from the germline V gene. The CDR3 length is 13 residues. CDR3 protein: CASRPPGDTEAFF. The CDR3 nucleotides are TGTGCCAGCAGACCTCCAGGGGACACTGAAGCTTTCTTT.

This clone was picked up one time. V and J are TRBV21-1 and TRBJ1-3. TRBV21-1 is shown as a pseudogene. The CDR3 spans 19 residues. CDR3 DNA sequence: TGTGCCAGCAGCAACCCCCGGGGTTGGCGGTTTTGCTCTGGAAACACCATATATTTT. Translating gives CASSNPRGWRFCSGNTIYF.

This CDR3 reads CASSIVGRGSNTGELFF. The CDR3 bases are TGTGCCAGCAGCATAGTGGGTCGGGGGTCGAACACCGGGGAGCTGTTTTTT. The genes are TRBV7-8 and TRBJ2-2, with D possibly TRBD2 on 6 matching bases. CDR1 and CDR2 from the germline V gene are SGHVS and FQNEAQ. The ends were cut back, 5 bases at V and 0 bases at J, with 16 bases in the middle. The CDR3 sequence is 17 residues long.